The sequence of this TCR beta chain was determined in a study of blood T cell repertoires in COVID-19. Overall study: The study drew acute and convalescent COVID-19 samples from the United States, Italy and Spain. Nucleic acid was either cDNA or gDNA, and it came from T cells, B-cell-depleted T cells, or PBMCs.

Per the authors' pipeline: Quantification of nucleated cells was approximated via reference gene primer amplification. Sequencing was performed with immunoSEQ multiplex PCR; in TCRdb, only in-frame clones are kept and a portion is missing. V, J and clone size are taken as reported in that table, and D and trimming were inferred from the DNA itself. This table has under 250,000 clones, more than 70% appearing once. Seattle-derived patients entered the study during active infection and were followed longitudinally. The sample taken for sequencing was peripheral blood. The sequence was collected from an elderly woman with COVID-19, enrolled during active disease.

The CDR3 region is CASSYSQGRGRTEAFF. The CDR3 DNA follows: TGTGCCAGCAGTTACTCGCAGGGCAGGGGAAGAACTGAAGCTTTCTTT. The V and J genes are TRBV6-5 and TRBJ1-1, with D perhaps TRBD1 (6 bases). The germline V gene has CDR1 MNHEY and CDR2 SVGAGI. This CDR3 contains 16 residues. Deletions cut 0 bases from V and 5 bases from J, with 16 bases between.